This TCR beta chain was retrieved from a study of Ad26.COV2.S vaccination and SARS-CoV-2 variants. Study-wide background: Each vaccinee took Ad26.COV2.S intramuscularly, once or twice 56 days apart. Broader study findings: Assessments of TCR breadth and depth may have underestimated the total T cell responses.

This clone showed up just once. The antigen is undetermined. Trimming removed 2 bases from V and 7 bases from J; junction bases left unmatched: 4. The germline V gene encodes CDR1 MNHNY and CDR2 SVGAGI (reference sequence). This CDR3 contains 14 residues. Sequenced by immunoSEQ multiplex PCR; TCRdb stores in-frame clones only, minus some. The sample has fewer than 400,000 clones; 90% are singletons. Sample treatment: some 19 received Ad26.COV2.S at low or high dose, single or two shots; five or six received placebo; per-sample allocation not given. Day 63 following the first vaccine or placebo injection was when the samples were taken. The individual, an adult aged 18-55 years, was a donor in Boston.

The chain uses TRBV6-6 and TRBJ2-2, with TRBD1 matching 7 bases. The starting material was peripheral blood, obtained in a trial of Ad26.COV2.S vaccine versus placebo. The sequence was collected from a person aged 18-60 years who received the Ad26.COV2.S COVID-19 vaccine or a placebo. Here the CDR3 reads CASSYRQGVGELFF. The CDR3 DNA is TGTGCCAGCAGTTACCGCCAGGGGGTCGGGGAGCTGTTTTTT.